This T cell receptor (beta chain) was recovered during a study of identifying expanded T cells in peripheral blood. The study's findings and limits: Variance in clone template counts between roughly two-week samples significantly increased with total template count across all healthy donors.

Profiling relied on immunoSEQ multiplex PCR, and the TCRdb table lists in-frame clones only, not all of them. The repertoire holds 65,000 to 95,000 clones, 80% to 90% seen once, with roughly 7.7% in the top ten. Collection occurred without any documented infections or immune events in donors. To note about this clone: Its antigen is still unknown.

The sequenced material came from blood. The sequence came from a person aged 18 to 75 in good health.

The DNA for the CDR3 is TGCGCCACCTCTTTTAAGGGCATGAACACTGAAGCTTTCTTT. It codes for CATSFKGMNTEAFF. The chain employs TRBV5-1 and TRBJ1-1; D gene uncertain. Trimming stripped 9 bases from V and 0 bases from J, with 15 bases between. Per the germline V gene, CDR1 is SGHRS and CDR2 is YFSETQ. There are 14 residues in the CDR3.